Listed below are T cell receptor beta chains from one sample, sequenced in a study of blood T cell repertoires in COVID-19. Here immunoSEQ multiplex PCR was the method, and the copy in TCRdb shows in-frame clones only, minus some. Of roughly 200,000 clones in the sample, roughly 87% were seen once. The sample taken for sequencing was PBMCs or T cells enriched from blood (not recorded which). The origin of the receptors is a woman in her twenties or thirties who had recovered from COVID-19. Each CDR3 is given with its conserved first and last residue. D genes are given only for firm matches. Clone size is shown for a subset of rows, as once, few, many or a class of expanded clone.

V	size	D	J	DNA	CDR3
TRBV5-1	NA	NA	TRBJ1-1	TGCGCCAGCAGCTTGGCCACAGAAACTGAAGCTTTCTTT	CASSLATETEAFF
TRBV11-2	NA	TRBD1	TRBJ1-5	TGTGCCAGCAGCGAATTGTCAGGGGGATGGGGCAATCAGCCCCAGCATTTT	CASSELSGGWGNQPQHF
TRBV9	NA	TRBD2	TRBJ2-7	TGTGCCAGCAGCCCCGGGGACTACGCCTACGAGCAGTACTTC	CASSPGDYAYEQYF
TRBV5-1	NA	NA	TRBJ2-5	TGCGCCAGCAGCTTGGGATCGGCGTCGGGCGGGGAGACCCAGTACTTC	CASSLGSASGGETQYF
TRBV9	NA	NA	TRBJ2-1	TGTGCCAGCAGCCCGCGAAGCAACTACAATGAGCAGTTCTTC	CASSPRSNYNEQFF
TRBV10-1	NA	TRBD1	TRBJ2-5	TGCGCCAGCAGCACGGACAGGGCAAAAAGGGAGACCCAGTACTTC	CASSTDRAKRETQYF
TRBV2	many	TRBD1	TRBJ2-7	TGTGCCAGCAGCCAGACAGGGAACGAGCAGTACTTC	CASSQTGNEQYF
TRBV2	NA	TRBD1	TRBJ1-2	TGTGCCAGCAGTACTGATCGGACAGGGTCGTGGAATGGCTACACCTTC	CASSTDRTGSWNGYTF
TRBV11-2	once	TRBD1	TRBJ1-4	TGTGCCAGCAGCTTAGGTGCGGAGGGGGCGAAAACGCCGGGTGAAAAACTGTTTTTT	CASSLGAEGAKTPGEKLFF
TRBV7-2	NA	TRBD1	TRBJ1-2	TGTGCCAGCAGCTTTGCGACAGGGCCCTATGGCTACACCTTC	CASSFATGPYGYTF
TRBV12-3/TRBV12-4	NA	NA	TRBJ1-2	TGTGCCAGCAGGCAAGACAGTGGCGGCTACACCTTC	CASRQDSGGYTF
TRBV4-2	NA	TRBD2	TRBJ2-5	TGTGCCAGCAGCCAAGTACTAGCGGGAGAGGAGACCCAGTACTTC	CASSQVLAGEETQYF
TRBV5-6	NA	NA	TRBJ1-4	TGTGCCAGCAGCTTGGCCGCTAATGAAAAACTGTTTTTT	CASSLAANEKLFF
TRBV2	NA	TRBD1	TRBJ1-4	TGTGCCAGCAGCTACGGACAGGGAGCTAATGAAAAACTGTTTTTT	CASSYGQGANEKLFF